The 16 T cell receptor beta chains below all came from one sample that was sequenced in a study of blood T cell repertoires in COVID-19. Clones were read by immunoSEQ multiplex PCR, and TCRdb kept only the in-frame ones, dropping some. The data hold 200,000 or so clones, with about 88% observed a single time. Sequencing was carried out using peripheral blood. These receptors were collected from a man over 45 with COVID-19, enrolled during active disease.

This chain connects TRBV2 to TRBJ1-6; 10 nucleotides agree with TRBD1. The V and J ends lost 7 bases and 10 bases, in that order; junction bases with no gene match: 4. Germline values: CDR1 SNHLY, CDR2 FYNNEI. The CDR3 extends over 13 amino acids. As DNA, the CDR3 is TGTGCCAGCAAGGGGACAGGGGAATCACCCCTCCACTTT. Protein: CASKGTGESPLHF.

The chain has TRBV7-8 and TRBJ1-2; 7 bases match TRBD1. Germline V CDR1 and CDR2: SGHVS, FQNEAQ. V shed 5 bases, J shed 4 bases, and the junction held 13 bases outside the gene matches. The CDR3 extends over 16 amino acids. Written as DNA, the CDR3 is TGTGCCAGCAGCGGGCGGGACAGACTAAACGGCTATGGCTACACCTTC. Translation gives CASSGRDRLNGYGYTF. The variable domain in full, completed from reference TRBV7-8 and TRBJ1-2, reads GAGVSQSPRYKVAKRGQDVALRCDPISGHVSLFWYQQALGQGPEFLTYFQNEAQLDKSGLPSDRFFAERPEGSVSTLKIQRTQQEDSAVYLCASSGRDRLNGYGYTFGSGTRLTVV.

Many counts were recorded for this clone. The CDR3 sequence: CASSLGDFTGELFF. CDR3 DNA: TGCGCCAGCAGCTTGGGGGACTTCACCGGGGAGCTGTTTTTT. V and J are TRBV5-1 and TRBJ2-2, with a tentative D call TRBD2 (6 bases). Germline CDR1 and CDR2: SGHRS and YFSETQ. Trimming removed 0 bases at V and 4 bases at J, with 7 bases between. This CDR3 region has 14 residues. The complete variable domain, with remaining parts taken from reference TRBV5-1 and TRBJ2-2, reads KAGVTQTPRYLIKTRGQQVTLSCSPISGHRSVSWYQQTPGQGLQFLFEYFSETQRNKGNFPGRFSGRQFSNSRSEMNVSTLELGDSALYLCASSLGDFTGELFFGEGSRLTVL.

The chain uses TRBV29-1 and TRBJ2-5; TRBD1 aligns across 9 bases. Germline V lookup: CDR1 SQVTM, CDR2 ANQGSEA. This CDR3 region has 16 residues. With 0 bases clipped from V and 1 base from J, the junction kept 6 bases outside the gene matches. The CDR3 protein is CSVEEAGTGSQETQYF. CDR3 nucleotides: TGCAGCGTTGAAGAGGCGGGGACAGGGTCCCAAGAGACCCAGTACTTC.

This clone was seen only a few times. This chain uses TRBV19 with TRBJ1-5, with a weak D call TRBD1 (6 bases). V lost 6 bases, J lost 3 bases, and 15 bases lay in between. The CDR3 has 15 amino acids. CDR1 is LNHDA, CDR2 SQIVND, per germline (reference sequence). CDR3 in DNA: TGTGCCAGTAGACCCCCGCCAGGGGACAATCAGCCCCAGCATTTT. Translated, it gives CASRPPPGDNQPQHF.

The chain couples TRBV10-3 to TRBJ1-6, with a possible D match to TRBD1 (6 bases). This CDR3 region has 14 residues. Trimming removed 5 bases from V and 10 bases from J, with 15 bases in between. Germline V gene sequence: CDR1 ENHRY, CDR2 SYGVKD. The CDR3 region has the DNA TGTGCCATCAGTAGCGTGGGACAATCATCACCCCTCCACTTT. Translation: CAISSVGQSSPLHF.

V usage is TRBV7-9 and J usage is TRBJ2-5; weak D call: TRBD2 (6 bases). The length of the CDR3 is 13 residues. CDR1 and CDR2 from the germline V gene are SEHNR and FQNEAQ (reference sequence). V lost 5 bases, J lost 4 bases, and 11 bases lay in between. CDR3: CASSAPGGETQYF. For the CDR3, the DNA is TGTGCCAGCAGCGCCCCCGGGGGAGAGACCCAGTACTTC.

The J gene is TRBJ1-4, the V gene TRBV28, with a weak D call TRBD1 (5 bases). V dropped 6 bases and J dropped 3 bases, with 14 bases sitting between them. CDR1 and CDR2 (germline): MDHEN, SYDVKM. This CDR3 is 15 amino acids long. Here the CDR3 reads CASSLPDSSNEKLFF. The CDR3 region has the DNA TGTGCCAGCAGCCTTCCTGACAGCTCTAATGAAAAACTGTTTTTT.

The chain recombines TRBV6-5 with TRBJ1-1; 7 positions agree with TRBD1. J lost 1 base, V lost 7 bases, and 3 bases had no gene match. Germline CDR1 and CDR2: MNHEY and SVGAGI. The CDR3 has 13 amino acids. The DNA of the CDR3 is TGTGCCAGCAAGGGACAGCCGAACACTGAAGCTTTCTTT. Residues: CASKGQPNTEAFF.

This clone was found a few times. V is TRBV27 and J is TRBJ2-5; the match to TRBD1 covers 9 bases. The V gene end was trimmed by 5 bases and the J gene end by 10 bases; junction bases not matched to a gene: 11. The CDR3 length is 14 residues. Germline CDR1 is MNHEY and CDR2 is SMNVEV (reference sequence). CDR3 bases: TGTGCCAGCAGTGACAGGGGGGACCAAGAGGTCCAGTACTTC. Protein product: CASSDRGDQEVQYF.

This clone appeared a single time. This chain links TRBV9 with TRBJ2-3; 7 bases map to TRBD2. CDR1 and CDR2 from the germline V gene are SGDLS and YYNGEE. The junction had 8 bases not matched to a gene; V was cut back by 4 bases and J by 0 bases. The CDR3 is 16 residues long. The CDR3 DNA is TGTGCCAGCAGCTCCACTAGCGCAACTAGCACAGATACGCAGTATTTT. Translation gives CASSSTSATSTDTQYF.

The rearrangement uses TRBV29-1 and TRBJ2-1, with a possible D match to TRBD2 (6 bases). CDR1 and CDR2 (germline): SQVTM, ANQGSEA. The CDR3 sequence is 13 residues long. V lost 1 base, J lost 4 bases, and 8 bases lay in between. CDR3 sequence: CSVEASVYNEQFF. The CDR3 DNA reads TGCAGCGTTGAAGCTAGCGTTTACAATGAGCAGTTCTTC.

The rearrangement joins TRBV7-9 to TRBJ2-5, with 9 bases lining up with TRBD1. The J segment lost 7 bases and the V segment lost 7 bases, leaving 7 bases of the junction unmatched. Germline-derived CDR1 and CDR2 are SEHNR and FQNEAQ (reference sequence). This CDR3 has 13 residues. This chain's CDR3 is CASNSQGAGTQYF. As DNA, the CDR3 is TGTGCCAGCAACTCACAGGGGGCAGGGACCCAGTACTTC.

This clone was detected only a few times. CDR3 bases: TGTGCCAGCAGCTCCGGACTGAACATTCAGTACTTC. This gives the protein CASSSGLNIQYF. The rearrangement joins TRBV5-8 to TRBJ2-4; TRBD2 is a possible D gene (5 bases). The V gene's germline CDR1 is SGHTS and CDR2 YDEGEE. V lost 3 bases, J lost 7 bases, and 8 bases lay in between. This CDR3 region has 12 residues.

V usage is TRBV6-5 and J usage is TRBJ2-7; 8 positions match TRBD1. The germline gives CDR1 MNHEY, CDR2 SVGAGI. V trimming: 5 bases; J trimming: 3 bases; junction bases outside the gene matches: 6. This CDR3 is built from 14 residues. Here the CDR3 DNA reads TGTGCCAGCAGTCGGACAGGGAGCGGCTACGAGCAGTACTTC. It translates to CASSRTGSGYEQYF.

V is TRBV10-3 and J is TRBJ1-5, with 8 bases identical to TRBD1. V shed 8 bases and J 0 bases; nucleotides not matched to a gene: 3. The CDR3 extends over 14 amino acids. Germline V gene lookup returns CDR1 ENHRY and CDR2 SYGVKD. For the CDR3, the DNA is TGTGCCATCTCGGACAGGGATAGCAATCAGCCCCAGCATTTT. It codes for CAISDRDSNQPQHF.